The following is a TCR beta chain sequence with its context. What it binds is not known. Generated by immunoSEQ multiplex PCR, the TCRdb table keeps only in-frame clones and is missing some. The sample has about 140,000 clones, 70% to 85% seen once; the top ten hold 30%. The sample originates from a study of cytomegalovirus exposure and HLA in healthy donors. Whole-study context: A subsequent analysis stated that the 120 or so validation repertoires were run on the same platform as the approximately 610 first-cohort repertoires. The study's findings and limits: Researchers catalogued 160 or so TCR beta chains as cytomegalovirus-associated. The study found most TCR sequences rare, yet found some public TCRs in many donors.

CDR3 size: 15 residues. The V and J ends lost 6 bases and 0 bases respectively, with 14 bases between them. CDR1 is SGHTA and CDR2 is FQGTGA in the germline V gene. The receptor comes from a man aged 25 to 40 in good health and CMV-seropositive. V usage is TRBV7-3 and J usage is TRBJ1-1, with D hard to call. Source material: PBMCs. This CDR3 is CASRFTTVMNTEAFF. The DNA for the CDR3 is TGTGCCAGCAGGTTCACGACTGTGATGAACACTGAAGCTTTCTTT.